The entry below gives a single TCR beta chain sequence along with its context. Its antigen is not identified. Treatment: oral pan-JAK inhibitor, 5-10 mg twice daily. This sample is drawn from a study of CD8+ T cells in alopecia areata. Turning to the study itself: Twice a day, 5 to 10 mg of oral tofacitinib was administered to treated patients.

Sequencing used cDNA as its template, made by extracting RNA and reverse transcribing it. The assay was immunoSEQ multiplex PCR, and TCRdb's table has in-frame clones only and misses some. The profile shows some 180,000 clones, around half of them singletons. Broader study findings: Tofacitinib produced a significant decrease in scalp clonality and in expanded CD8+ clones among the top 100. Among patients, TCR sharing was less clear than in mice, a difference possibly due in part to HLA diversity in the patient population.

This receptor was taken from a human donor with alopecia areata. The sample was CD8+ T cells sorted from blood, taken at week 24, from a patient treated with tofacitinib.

The CDR3, as DNA: TGTGCCAGCAGTTACTCGATGGCAGAAGGGAACACTGAAGCTTTCTTT. This sequence encodes CASSYSMAEGNTEAFF. This chain joins TRBV6-6 and TRBJ1-1; no reliable D call. This CDR3 has 16 amino acids. Germline V gene sequence: CDR1 MNHNY, CDR2 SVGAGI (reference sequence). The V and J ends lost 0 bases and 1 base respectively, with 12 bases between them.